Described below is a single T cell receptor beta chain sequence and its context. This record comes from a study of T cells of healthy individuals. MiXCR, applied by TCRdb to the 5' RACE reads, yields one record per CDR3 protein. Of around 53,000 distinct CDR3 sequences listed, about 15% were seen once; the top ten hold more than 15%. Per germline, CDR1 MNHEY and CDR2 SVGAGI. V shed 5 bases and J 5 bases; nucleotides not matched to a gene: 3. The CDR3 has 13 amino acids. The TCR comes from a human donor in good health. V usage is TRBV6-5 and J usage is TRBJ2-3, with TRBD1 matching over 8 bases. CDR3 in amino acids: CASSVTGGDTQYF. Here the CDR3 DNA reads TGTGCCAGCAGTGTCACAGGGGGAGATACGCAGTATTTT.